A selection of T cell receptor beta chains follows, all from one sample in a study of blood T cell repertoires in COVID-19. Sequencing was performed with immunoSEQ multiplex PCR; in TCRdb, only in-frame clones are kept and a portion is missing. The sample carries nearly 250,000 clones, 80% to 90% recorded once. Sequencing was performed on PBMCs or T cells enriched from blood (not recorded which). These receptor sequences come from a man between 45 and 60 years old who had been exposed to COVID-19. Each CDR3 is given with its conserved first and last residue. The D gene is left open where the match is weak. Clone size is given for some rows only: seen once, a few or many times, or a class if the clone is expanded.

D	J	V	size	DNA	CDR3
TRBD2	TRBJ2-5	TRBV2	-	TGTGCCAGCAGTCGGACTAGCGGGAAGCAGACCCAGTACTTC	CASSRTSGKQTQYF
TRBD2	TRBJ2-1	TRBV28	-	TGTGCCAGCACCACCGGGGGACTAGCGGGGAGGGAGCAGTTCTTC	CASTTGGLAGREQFF
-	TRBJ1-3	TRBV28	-	TGTGCCAGCAGTTTATTTGGGGGGTCTGGAAACACCATATATTTT	CASSLFGGSGNTIYF
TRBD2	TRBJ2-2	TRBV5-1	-	TGCGCCAGCAGCTTGGGAGCGGGAGGGCCTGCCGGGGAGCTGTTTTTT	CASSLGAGGPAGELFF
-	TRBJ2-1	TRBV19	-	TGTGCCAGTAGTATCACAGGGACGAGCTCCTACAATGAGCAGTTCTTC	CASSITGTSSYNEQFF
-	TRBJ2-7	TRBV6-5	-	TGTGCCAGCAGTTCCAGGGTATACTACGAGCAGTACTTC	CASSSRVYYEQYF
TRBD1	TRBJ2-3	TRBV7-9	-	TGTGCCAGCAGCTCACAGGGGGCTGGCACAGATACGCAGTATTTT	CASSSQGAGTDTQYF
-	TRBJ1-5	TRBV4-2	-	TGTGCCAGCAGCGAACGGATGGGCCTCTCGCCCCAGCATTTT	CASSERMGLSPQHF
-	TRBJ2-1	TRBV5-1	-	TGCGCCAGCGCCGACAGTCACAATGAGCAGTTCTTC	CASADSHNEQFF
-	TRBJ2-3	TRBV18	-	TGTGCCAGCTCCCCCGGCGGGGCCGGCACAGATACGCAGTATTTT	CASSPGGAGTDTQYF
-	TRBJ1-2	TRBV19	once	TGTGCCAGTAGTATAGATGGCCACCCGACTTATGGCTACACCTTC	CASSIDGHPTYGYTF
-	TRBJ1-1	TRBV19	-	TGTGCCAGTAGTATCTACACTGAAGCTTTCTTT	CASSIYTEAFF
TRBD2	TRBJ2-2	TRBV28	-	TGTGCCAGCAGGTTTAGCGGGGCCAGCACCGGGGAGCTGTTTTTT	CASRFSGASTGELFF
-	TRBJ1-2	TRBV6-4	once	TGTGCCAGCAGGGGAGGGGAGGATGGCTACACCTTC	CASRGGEDGYTF
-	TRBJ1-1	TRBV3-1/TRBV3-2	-	TGTGCCAGCAGCCAAGCTCGTGAAGCTTTCTTT	CASSQAREAFF
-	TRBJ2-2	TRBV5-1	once	TGCGCCAGCAGACTTCCGGGACTGAACACCGGGGAGCTGTTTTTT	CASRLPGLNTGELFF
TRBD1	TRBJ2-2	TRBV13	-	TGTGCCAGCAGCGACAGGGGGCGCAGCACCGGGGAGCTGTTTTTT	CASSDRGRSTGELFF
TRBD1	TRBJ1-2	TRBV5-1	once	TGCGCCAGCAGCCTGGGACAGGGGGAGAACTATGGCTACACCTTC	CASSLGQGENYGYTF
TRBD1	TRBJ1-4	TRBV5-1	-	TGCGCCAGCAGCTTGGACCGGACAGGGGGACGTGAAAAACTGTTTTTT	CASSLDRTGGREKLFF
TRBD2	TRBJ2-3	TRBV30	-	TGTGCCTGGAGTGGTGCGGGGGGGGCCAATAAAGATACGCAGTATTTT	CAWSGAGGANKDTQYF
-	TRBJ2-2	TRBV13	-	TGTGCCAGCAGCCCCGCCCGGGGCACCGGGGAGCTGTTTTTT	CASSPARGTGELFF
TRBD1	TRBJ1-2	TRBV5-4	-	TGTGCCAGCAGCTTGGATACAGGGGGTTGGTATGGCTACACCTTC	CASSLDTGGWYGYTF
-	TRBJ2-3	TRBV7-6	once	TGTGCCAGCAGCTCGGGTCTTGAGGATACGCAGTATTTT	CASSSGLEDTQYF
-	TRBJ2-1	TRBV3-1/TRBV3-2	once	TGTGCCAGCAGCCAAGATCTGAGAGGGGGGGCGTACAATGAGCAGTTCTTC	CASSQDLRGGAYNEQFF
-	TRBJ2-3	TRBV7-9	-	TGTGCCAGCAGCTTAGTCGTCAGCACAGATACGCAGTATTTT	CASSLVVSTDTQYF
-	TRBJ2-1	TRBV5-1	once	TGCGCCAGCAGCTTAGGGGAACGAGACAATGAGCAGTTCTTC	CASSLGERDNEQFF
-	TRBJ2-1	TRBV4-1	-	TGCGCCAGCAGCCGGAGGGACCCGGGCAATGAGCAGTTCTTC	CASSRRDPGNEQFF
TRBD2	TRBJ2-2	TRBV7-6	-	TGTGCCAGCAGCGCTAGCGGGACGAACACCGGGGAGCTGTTTTTT	CASSASGTNTGELFF
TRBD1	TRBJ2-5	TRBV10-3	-	TGTGCCATCAGCCCTGGGACAGGAGAAGAGACCCAGTACTTC	CAISPGTGEETQYF
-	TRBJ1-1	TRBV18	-	TGTGCCAGCTCACCAATGATCCAGGATGAAGCTTTCTTT	CASSPMIQDEAFF
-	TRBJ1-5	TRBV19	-	TGTGCCAGTAGTATTCGGGGTGGAGGGAACCACAATCAGCCCCAGCATTTT	CASSIRGGGNHNQPQHF
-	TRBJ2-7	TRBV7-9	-	TGTGCCAGCAGCTTAGATCTCCGGGACTCATCCTACGAGCAGTACTTC	CASSLDLRDSSYEQYF
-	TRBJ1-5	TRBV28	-	TGTGCCAGCACAATGGTGGGGGGAGGCAATCAGCCCCAGCATTTT	CASTMVGGGNQPQHF
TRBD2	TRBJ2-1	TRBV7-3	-	TGTGCCAGCAGCTTAATGCCCCTAGCGGACAATGAGCAGTTCTTC	CASSLMPLADNEQFF
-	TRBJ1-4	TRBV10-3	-	TGTGCCATCAGTGAGTCTGCCAGGCATGAAAAACTGTTTTTT	CAISESARHEKLFF
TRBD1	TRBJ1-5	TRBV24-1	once	TGTGCCACCAGTGATTCGGACAGGGTGGGCAATCAGCCCCAGCATTTT	CATSDSDRVGNQPQHF
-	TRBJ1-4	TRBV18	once	TGTGCCAGCTCACCCAACTACAGGGCTCCGAATGAAAAACTGTTTTTT	CASSPNYRAPNEKLFF
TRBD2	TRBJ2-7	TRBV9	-	TGTGCCAGCAGCGTAGAAGCTAGCGGGGACCACTTGTACGAGCAGTACTTC	CASSVEASGDHLYEQYF
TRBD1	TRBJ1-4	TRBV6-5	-	TGTGCCAGCAGCCTGACTGGACAGGGAGGGGAAAAACTGTTTTTT	CASSLTGQGGEKLFF
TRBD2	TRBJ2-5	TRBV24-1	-	TGTGCCACCAGTGACCCGACTAGCGGACAAGAGACCCAGTACTTC	CATSDPTSGQETQYF